This TCR beta chain was captured in a study of OX40 agonist ivuxolimab in advanced cancers. Study information: Partial responses occurred in three patients (one hepatocellular carcinoma, two cutaneous melanoma).

Profiled with immunoSEQ multiplex PCR; TCRdb holds only in-frame clones, not every one. The sample records tens of thousands of clones, around 85% being singletons. Germline V lookup: CDR1 SGHAT, CDR2 FQNNGV. Trimming removed 5 bases from V and 3 bases from J; junction bases left unmatched: 6. The CDR3 loop spans 15 amino acids. Comments on this clone: Its antigen is undetermined.

The study, taken as a whole, reports: Individuals who were partial responders at 0.1-3.0 mg/kg had clonal expansion that ranked among the lowest.

The chain joins TRBV11-2 to TRBJ2-3; 9 nucleotides match TRBD1. Sequencing used CD4+ or CD8+ T cells sorted from blood, obtained in a trial of the OX40 agonist ivuxolimab. The sequence was obtained from an adult with an advanced solid tumor such as melanoma, head and neck, liver or kidney cancer. CDR3 region: CASSQWTGVTDTQYF. DNA of the CDR3: TGTGCCAGCAGCCAATGGACAGGGGTGACAGATACGCAGTATTTT.